The 27 T cell receptor beta chains reported below all come from one sample, sequenced in a study of cytomegalovirus exposure and HLA in healthy donors. Vbeta (60) and Jbeta (13) primers were used in the PCR. Sequenced by immunoSEQ multiplex PCR; TCRdb stores in-frame clones only, minus some. Here the sample spans approximately 100,000 clones, around three quarters being singletons. Sequenced: PBMCs. These receptors originate from a female donor in good health and CMV-seropositive.

This chain joins TRBV5-6 and TRBJ2-3; 7 nucleotides match TRBD2. This CDR3 is 15 amino acids long. V was pared by 4 bases and J by 6 bases, with 11 bases of the junction left unmatched. CDR1 and CDR2 from the germline V gene are SGHDT and YYEEEE. This CDR3 is CASSTTSLQADTQYF. CDR3 DNA sequence: TGTGCCAGCAGCACGACTAGCCTCCAGGCGGATACGCAGTATTTT.

Points on this clone: A junction boundary mismatches the germline segment, possibly from a read error. The chain is built from TRBV30 and TRBJ2-4; 9 positions match TRBD1. The CDR3 length is 14 residues. Germline V gene sequence: CDR1 GTSNPN, CDR2 SVGIG (reference sequence). The CDR3 loop is CAWRNRGPKNSQYF. The CDR3 DNA sequence: TGTGCCTGGAGGAACAGGGGGCCCAAAAACAGTCAGTACTTC.

This clone was seen a few times. J is TRBJ2-7 and V is TRBV10-2; D is perhaps TRBD1 (6 bases). The CDR3 is made up of 16 amino acids. Germline V lookup: CDR1 WSHSY, CDR2 SAAADI. Trimming took 1 base from V and 2 from J, leaving 15 bases between them. The CDR3: CASSEWSGNRAYEQYF. DNA of the CDR3: TGCGCCAGCAGTGAGTGGTCTGGTAACAGGGCCTACGAGCAGTACTTC.

Note on this clone: An end of the junction differs from the germline gene, which may be a read error. The rearrangement joins TRBV7-2 to TRBJ2-6; D might be TRBD1 (5 bases). The CDR3 loop spans 15 amino acids. From germline, CDR1 is SGHTA and CDR2 FQGNSA. CDR3 nucleotide sequence: TGTGCCAGCAGCTTAGCTCTCTCTGGGGCCAACGGCCTGACTTTC. It yields the protein CASSLALSGANGLTF. The full variable domain, in which reference TRBV7-2 and TRBJ2-6 provide the parts outside the CDR3, is GAGVSQSPSNKVTEKGKDVELRCDPISGHTALYWYRQSLGQGLEFLIYFQGNSAPDKSGLPSDRFSAERTGGSVSTLTIQRTQQEDSAVYLCASSLALSGANGLTFGAGSRLTVL.

The gene calls are TRBV5-4 and TRBJ2-7; 9 positions agree with TRBD1. Trimming at V came to 4 bases and at J to 3 bases, leaving 5 bases not matched to a gene. Germline V gives CDR1 SGHNT, CDR2 YYREEE (reference sequence). This CDR3 spans 14 amino acids. The CDR3, as DNA: TGTGCCAGCAGCCCGGGGACAGGGAGCTACGAGCAGTACTTC. Encoded protein: CASSPGTGSYEQYF.

Only one count was recorded for this clone. V and J are TRBV7-6 and TRBJ1-1; TRBD1 agrees at 8 bases. Trimming removed 5 bases from V and 1 base from J; junction bases left unmatched: 0. In germline, CDR1 is SGHVS, CDR2 FNYEAQ. The CDR3 spans 13 residues. As DNA, the CDR3 is TGTGCCAGCAGCGGACAGGGGAACACTGAAGCTTTCTTT. Translated: CASSGQGNTEAFF.

The chain combines TRBV6-5 with TRBJ2-6; no firm D call. This CDR3 has 15 amino acids. The V and J ends lost 2 bases and 2 bases respectively, with 7 bases between them. Germline values: CDR1 MNHEY, CDR2 SVGAGI. CDR3 sequence (DNA): TGTGCCAGCAGTTACGGCCTTGCTGGGGCCAACGTCCTGACTTTC. Translated, it gives CASSYGLAGANVLTF.

V and J are TRBV10-3 and TRBJ1-5, with TRBD1 matching 7 bases. The J segment lost 4 bases and the V segment lost 2 bases, leaving 5 bases of the junction unmatched. Germline loops: CDR1 ENHRY, CDR2 SYGVKD. The CDR3 runs to 15 residues. The CDR3 sequence is CAISEGQAGNQPQHF. CDR3 nucleotide sequence: TGTGCCATCAGTGAGGGACAGGCGGGGAATCAGCCCCAGCATTTT.

The CDR3 DNA sequence: TGTGCCAGCAGCTTAGACAGGGGTAGATACAATGAGCAGTTCTTC. Encoded protein: CASSLDRGRYNEQFF. The chain links TRBV13 to TRBJ2-1; 7 bases fit TRBD1. CDR1 is PRHDT and CDR2 is FYEKMQ in the germline V gene (reference sequence). This CDR3 contains 15 residues. The V gene end was trimmed by 1 base and the J gene end by 4 bases; junction bases not matched to a gene: 4.

Written as DNA, the CDR3 is TGTGCCAGCAGTCGACTGGGAGATCAGCCCCAGCATTTT. Amino acid sequence: CASSRLGDQPQHF. This chain links TRBV27 with TRBJ1-5; the D is unclear. The V end was cut by 5 bases, the J end by 5 bases, with 10 bases between. This CDR3 region has 13 residues. The germline V gene encodes CDR1 MNHEY and CDR2 SMNVEV (reference sequence).

The rearrangement uses TRBV18 and TRBJ1-2, with 8 bases lining up with TRBD1. Germline loops: CDR1 KGHSH, CDR2 LQKENI. This CDR3 has 15 residues. With V trimmed by 3 bases and J by 2 bases, 5 bases remained unmatched. CDR3 nucleotide sequence: TGTGCCAGCTCACCCCAGGGGGCGCAGAACTATGGCTACACCTTC. Translating it yields CASSPQGAQNYGYTF.

The chain joins TRBV25-1 to TRBJ2-2; D may be TRBD1 (5 bases). V lost 1 base and J lost 14, with 14 bases in between. Germline V lookup: CDR1 MGHDK, CDR2 SYGVNS. CDR3 length: 13 residues. The CDR3 DNA follows: TGTGCCAGCAGTGAATGGGCGGACAATAGACTGTTTTTT. Residues: CASSEWADNRLFF. Drawing the rest from reference TRBV25-1 and TRBJ2-2, the complete variable domain is EADIYQTPRYLVIGTGKKITLECSQTMGHDKMYWYQQDPGMELHLIHYSYGVNSTEKGDLSSESTVSRIRTEHFPLTLESARPSHTSQYLCASSEWADNRLFFGEGSRLTVL.

The rearrangement links TRBV7-9 to TRBJ2-1; D call uncertain. Trimming took off 5 bases at V and 3 bases at J, with 8 bases between the two ends. Germline V gives CDR1 SEHNR, CDR2 FQNEAQ (reference sequence). The CDR3 sequence is 13 residues long. The DNA of the CDR3 is TGTGCCAGCAGCGGAGCGATCTACAATGAGCAGTTCTTC. Translated: CASSGAIYNEQFF.

The chain employs TRBV6-5 and TRBJ2-5; D might be TRBD1 (6 bases). Germline assignment: CDR1 MNHEY and CDR2 SVGAGI. This CDR3 is 15 amino acids long. Trimming took off 6 bases at V and 5 bases at J, with 19 bases between the two ends. The CDR3 loop reads CASSHRETGGETQYF. CDR3 DNA: TGTGCCAGCAGCCACCGAGAGACAGGTGGTGAGACCCAGTACTTC.

Remarks on this clone: At one of its ends the junction is not consistent with the germline gene, which may arise from a read error. The chain employs TRBV19 and TRBJ2-3; 8 bases match TRBD2. CDR1 and CDR2 from the germline V gene are LNHDA and SQIVND (reference sequence). The CDR3 totals 15 residues. The CDR3 bases are TGTGCCAGTAGGATAGCGGGATCGTTCACAGATACGCAGTATTTT. Encoded protein: CASRIAGSFTDTQYF.

The chain has TRBV5-1 and TRBJ2-1; 7 nucleotides line up with TRBD2. Looked up from germline, CDR1 is SGHRS and CDR2 is YFSETQ. CDR3 length: 14 amino acids. Trimming at V came to 4 bases and at J to 5 bases, leaving 6 bases not matched to a gene. CDR3 DNA: TGCGCCAGCAGCCCCACTACTAGCGACAATGAGCAGTTCTTC. Translation gives CASSPTTSDNEQFF.

This clone was counted a few times. This chain joins TRBV7-9 and TRBJ2-5; 7 bases are shared with TRBD1. This CDR3 is built from 15 residues. The trim removed 0 bases at V and 2 bases at J, leaving 3 bases unmatched. Germline CDR1 and CDR2: SEHNR and FQNEAQ (reference sequence). This CDR3 reads CASSLALGQQETQYF. DNA of the CDR3: TGTGCCAGCAGCTTAGCCCTGGGACAGCAAGAGACCCAGTACTTC. The variable domain in full, completed from reference TRBV7-9 and TRBJ2-5, reads DTGVSQNPRHKITKRGQNVTFRCDPISEHNRLYWYRQTLGQGPEFLTYFQNEAQLEKSRLLSDRFSAERPKGSFSTLEIQRTEQGDSAMYLCASSLALGQQETQYFGPGTRLLVL.

The chain links TRBV2 to TRBJ2-3, with 8 bases identical to TRBD1. CDR3 length equals 16 residues. The V segment lost 1 base and the J segment 0 bases; nucleotides outside the gene matches: 3. In germline, CDR1 is SNHLY, CDR2 FYNNEI. Here the CDR3 reads CASSEGTGFSTDTQYF. CDR3 sequence (DNA): TGTGCCAGCAGTGAAGGGACAGGGTTTAGCACAGATACGCAGTATTTT.

This chain links TRBV6-1 with TRBJ2-5; 8 bases line up with TRBD2. CDR3 length: 15 amino acids. Germline loops: CDR1 MNHNS, CDR2 SASEGT. V was clipped by 3 bases and J by 1 base; unmatched bases: 4. The CDR3 loop reads CASSDETSAQETQYF. CDR3 bases: TGTGCCAGCAGTGATGAGACTAGCGCCCAAGAGACCCAGTACTTC.

The CDR3 sequence is CASSLGQGSTGELFF. CDR3 nucleotides: TGTGCCAGCAGTTTAGGGCAGGGGTCCACCGGGGAGCTGTTTTTT. The gene calls are TRBV27 and TRBJ2-2, with D possibly TRBD1 on 6 matching bases. Between the trimmed V and J ends, which lost 2 bases and 4 bases, there was a span of 11 bases. The length of the CDR3 is 15 residues. Per germline, CDR1 MNHEY and CDR2 SMNVEV (reference sequence).

As for this clone: Different DNA sequences within this sample yield the same CDR3. J is TRBJ1-4 and V is TRBV19, with unresolved D. V gave up 7 bases and J gave up 5 bases, with 11 bases separating them. Germline CDR1 reads LNHDA; CDR2 reads SQIVND (reference sequence). The CDR3 length is 13 residues. Written as DNA, the CDR3 is TGTGCCAGTATGGGCCGCTCGAATGAAAAACTGTTTTTT. Protein: CASMGRSNEKLFF.

This chain links TRBV4-3 with TRBJ2-3, with TRBD1 as a possible D gene (6 bases). Germline V lookup: CDR1 LGHNA, CDR2 YSLEER. This CDR3 contains 17 residues. Trimming removed 4 bases from V and 1 base from J, with 18 bases in between. Written as DNA, the CDR3 is TGCGCCAGCAGCCCCCGGGGCTTAGAGGGGGGCACAGATACGCAGTATTTT. Translated, it gives CASSPRGLEGGTDTQYF.

The rearrangement uses TRBV10-2 and TRBJ1-1, with a possible D match to TRBD1 (5 bases). In germline, CDR1 is WSHSY, CDR2 SAAADI. V gave up 3 bases and J gave up 1 base, with 9 bases separating them. The CDR3 spans 14 residues. The DNA for the CDR3 is TGCGCCAGCAGTGACAGGGTGCAGAACACTGAAGCTTTCTTT. Encoded protein: CASSDRVQNTEAFF.

Concerning this clone itself: Other nucleotide sequences from this sample produce the same CDR3. The chain uses TRBV27 and TRBJ2-6; 7 nucleotides agree with TRBD1. CDR3 length: 15 residues. CDR1 and CDR2 from the germline V gene are MNHEY and SMNVEV (reference sequence). V dropped 6 bases and J dropped 2; count of bases not matched to a gene: 4. CDR3 protein: CASSPTGAGANVLTF. The DNA for the CDR3 is TGTGCCAGCAGCCCAACAGGGGCTGGGGCCAACGTCCTGACTTTC.

On this clone itself: Germline and junction disagree at one end, which may indicate a read error. The V gene is TRBV4-1, the J gene TRBJ2-4; TRBD2 matches at 10 bases. Germline loops: CDR1 MGHRA, CDR2 YSYEKL. This CDR3 spans 19 amino acids. CDR3 nucleotide sequence: TGCGCCAGCAGCCAAGATCTGTTAACTAGCGGGACCCGCAAAAACAGTCAGTACTTC. Its protein is CASSQDLLTSGTRKNSQYF.

The V and J genes are TRBV5-1 and TRBJ1-5, with 9 bases lining up with TRBD1. The germline V gene encodes CDR1 SGHRS and CDR2 YFSETQ. With V trimmed by 0 bases and J by 7 bases, 5 bases remained unmatched. The CDR3 extends over 15 amino acids. This CDR3 is CASSLGTGVGQPQHF. CDR3 DNA: TGCGCCAGCAGCTTGGGGACAGGGGTTGGACAGCCCCAGCATTTT.

V usage is TRBV11-2 and J usage is TRBJ1-3; 7 positions agree with TRBD1. The germline V gene encodes CDR1 SGHAT and CDR2 FQNNGV. This CDR3 is built from 15 residues. With V trimmed by 5 bases and J by 2 bases, 6 bases remained unmatched. The CDR3 coding sequence is TGTGCCAGCAGCCGGCGGGACAGTCCTGGAAACACCATATATTTT. Translation gives CASSRRDSPGNTIYF.